This TCR beta chain appears in the sequencing data of a study of blood T cell repertoires in COVID-19. Across the study: Some COVID-19 samples were acute and others convalescent; all came from the United States, Italy and Spain. Sources were T cells, B-cell-depleted T cells, or PBMCs; the material itself was cDNA or gDNA.

Original processing notes: By means of reference gene primer amplification, nucleated cell counts were estimated. Data came from immunoSEQ multiplex PCR; TCRdb stores just in-frame clones and leaves some out. V, J and clone size are taken as reported in that table, and D and trimming were inferred from the DNA itself. The sample consists of hundreds of thousands of clones, almost 90% of them appearing once. The V gene end was trimmed by 2 bases and the J gene end by 6 bases; junction bases not matched to a gene: 3. Looked up from germline, CDR1 is SGDLS and CDR2 is YYNGEE. The CDR3 is 15 amino acids.

Sequencing was done on a sample of PBMCs or T cells enriched from blood (not recorded which). V and J are TRBV9 and TRBJ2-4; 12 bases match TRBD2. The clonotype originates from a man aged 25-45 years who had been exposed to COVID-19. Here the CDR3 reads CASSVGTSGPNIQYF. The CDR3 DNA follows: TGTGCCAGCAGCGTGGGGACTAGCGGGCCAAACATTCAGTACTTC.